This T cell receptor beta chain was identified in a study of blood T cells in healthy people across ages. Then a second PCR, running roughly 7 to 11 cycles, was carried out with a sample-barcoded 5' primer and a J-beta primer mix. TCRdb fed the 5' RACE reads into MiXCR, producing one record per CDR3 protein. Among 700,000 to 850,000 distinct CDR3 sequences listed, roughly 50% were seen once. This clonotype was found a few times. J was trimmed by 3 bases and V by 2 bases; bases with no gene match: 1. Germline V lookup: CDR1 MGHDK, CDR2 SYGVNS. CDR3 length: 15 residues. What was sequenced was blood. The chain is built from TRBV25-1 and TRBJ2-3; TRBD1 matches at 11 bases. This TCR came from a man older than 75 in good health. The CDR3 DNA reads TGTGCCAGCAGTGAAAGGGACAGGGGGACAGATACGCAGTATTTT. Protein sequence: CASSERDRGTDTQYF.